Ten or more counts support the clone carrying this TCR beta chain. PBMCs were derived from about 9.1 ml fresh peripheral blood. The data were taken from a study of T cells in Graves' hyperthyroidism and ophthalmopathy. Authors of the study amplified TCR beta CDR3 regions from RNA transcripts. Initially, a first-round RT-PCR of the TCR CDR3 employed the HTBI primer set. From the multiplex PCR reads, TCRdb called clonotypes with MiXCR, one entry per CDR3 protein. Of over 500,000 distinct CDR3 sequences detected, 15% to 20% appear once; the ten largest clones hold 15% to 20%. CDR1 ENHRY and CDR2 SYGVKD come from the germline V gene. Trimming at V came to 4 bases and at J to 0 bases, leaving 1 base not matched to a gene. This CDR3 is built from 15 residues.

The clonotype was recovered from a woman aged 18-29 years with Graves' ophthalmopathy. The sequencing sample was made of blood. The chain uses TRBV10-3 and TRBJ2-2; 8 bases align to TRBD1. The CDR3 DNA reads as TGTGCCATCAGTGGACAGGGGTCGAACACCGGGGAGCTGTTTTTT. Translation gives CAISGQGSNTGELFF.